The 12 T cell receptor beta chains given below trace back to one sample, sequenced in a study of shared clonotypes between healthy human individuals. Some clones are missing from TCRdb's copy, which holds only in-frame ones; the method was immunoSEQ multiplex PCR. The repertoire includes 2.3 million or so clones, more than 80% of them detected once, and 0.3% to 0.4% sits in the top ten. What was sequenced was naive CD4+ T cells from PBMCs. The subset is: CD45RA+ positively selected. These receptors were obtained from a man aged 18 to 30 in good health. Some clones in this sample may be carry-over from other donors' samples.

V gene TRBV7-9 combines with J gene TRBJ1-2, with D unclear. Germline V gene data show CDR1 as SEHNR and CDR2 as FQNEAQ (reference sequence). Trimming shortened V by 5 bases and J by 1 base, and 14 bases separated the two germline ends. The CDR3 spans 15 residues. CDR3 region: CASSAYPGNNYGYTF. For the CDR3, the DNA is TGTGCCAGCAGCGCCTACCCCGGGAATAACTATGGCTACACCTTC.

The chain employs TRBV2 and TRBJ2-5; maybe TRBD1 (6 bases). Germline lookup yields CDR1 SNHLY and CDR2 FYNNEI. The ends were cut back, 5 bases at V and 4 bases at J, with 14 bases in the middle. There are 14 residues in the CDR3. DNA of the CDR3: TGTGCCAGCAGTTCTACAGGGAGAGGAGAGACCCAGTACTTC. It translates to CASSSTGRGETQYF.

This clone was observed a single time. This chain uses TRBV5-6 with TRBJ2-7; 7 bases agree with TRBD1. Germline assignment: CDR1 SGHDT and CDR2 YYEEEE. V was clipped by 4 bases and J by 12 bases; unmatched bases: 10. This CDR3 is built from 12 residues. CDR3 sequence reads: CASSPWTGIAYF. CDR3 bases: TGTGCCAGCAGCCCCTGGACAGGCATAGCGTACTTC.

About this clone itself: An end of the junction differs from the germline gene, which may be a read error. The chain links TRBV28 to TRBJ2-7, with D maybe TRBD2 (6 bases). The CDR3 length is 16 residues. Germline V gives CDR1 MDHEN, CDR2 SYDVKM. The CDR3 nucleotides are TGTGCCAGCAGCCCAACCCTTGCGGGGCCGACACGCCAGATCGGTTTC. This codes for CASSPTLAGPTRQIGF.

The rearrangement links TRBV28 to TRBJ2-3, with 7 positions matching TRBD1. Looked up from germline, CDR1 is MDHEN and CDR2 is SYDVKM. The CDR3 contains 17 residues. V shed 5 bases, J shed 1 base, and the junction held 12 bases outside the gene matches. CDR3 in amino acids: CASSITGTVYGTDTQYF. CDR3 nucleotides: TGTGCCAGCAGTATAACCGGGACAGTTTACGGCACAGATACGCAGTATTTT. The full variable domain, in which reference TRBV28 and TRBJ2-3 provide the parts outside the CDR3, is DVKVTQSSRYLVKRTGEKVFLECVQDMDHENMFWYRQDPGLGLRLIYFSYDVKMKEKGDIPEGYSVSREKKERFSLILESASTNQTSMYLCASSITGTVYGTDTQYFGPGTRLTVL.

There are a few counts of this clone. The chain employs TRBV6-1 and TRBJ1-5; D gene ambiguous. This CDR3 region has 14 residues. Looked up from germline, CDR1 is MNHNS and CDR2 is SASEGT. V gave up 11 bases and J gave up 3 bases, with 17 bases separating them. The CDR3 region has the DNA TGTGCCGTGAACCTTCCAAGGTCCAATCAGCCCCAGCATTTT. Translating gives CAVNLPRSNQPQHF.

For this clone: This same CDR3 is encoded by further DNA sequences in the sample. The chain couples TRBV7-9 to TRBJ1-1; D gene uncertain. CDR1 SEHNR and CDR2 FQNEAQ come from the germline V gene (reference sequence). V shed 1 base and J shed 1 base, with 4 bases lying between them. CDR3 length: 13 amino acids. The CDR3 nucleotides read TGTGCCAGCAGCTTAGACCCGAACACTGAAGCTTTCTTT. It specifies CASSLDPNTEAFF. Looking up the rest from reference TRBV7-9 and TRBJ1-1 gives the full variable domain: DTGVSQNPRHKITKRGQNVTFRCDPISEHNRLYWYRQTLGQGPEFLTYFQNEAQLEKSRLLSDRFSAERPKGSFSTLEIQRTEQGDSAMYLCASSLDPNTEAFFGQGTRLTVV.

This clone was counted once. The chain uses TRBV7-2 and TRBJ2-2; 7 bases fit TRBD2. Trimming took 7 bases from V and 5 from J; bases not matched to a gene: 7. Per germline, CDR1 SGHTA and CDR2 FQGNSA. This CDR3 comprises 14 residues. The CDR3 loop is CASKRGLGTGELFF. The CDR3 nucleotides read TGTGCCAGCAAGCGGGGTCTGGGGACCGGGGAGCTGTTTTTT.

The chain uses TRBV7-9 and TRBJ2-3; 8 bases agree with TRBD2. This CDR3 has 14 amino acids. The germline V gene has CDR1 SEHNR and CDR2 FQNEAQ (reference sequence). J was trimmed by 8 bases and V by 5 bases; bases with no gene match: 9. Here the CDR3 DNA reads TGTGCCAGCAGCCCCAGTCTAGCGGGCGCTACGCAGTATTTT. It encodes CASSPSLAGATQYF.

The chain employs TRBV27 and TRBJ1-5; D possibly corresponds to TRBD1 (5 bases). Germline assignment: CDR1 MNHEY and CDR2 SMNVEV (reference sequence). The CDR3 runs 16 residues. The V end was cut by 3 bases, the J end by 0 bases, with 12 bases between. The CDR3 bases are TGTGCCAGCAGTTTTAAAGGGGACTTTAGCAATCAGCCCCAGCATTTT. This codes for CASSFKGDFSNQPQHF.

The J gene is TRBJ2-3, the V gene TRBV6-5, with D unclear. V was shortened by 11 bases and J by 5 bases, with 17 bases between the two germline ends. Germline V lookup: CDR1 MNHEY, CDR2 SVGAGI. The CDR3 is made up of 13 amino acids. The CDR3 loop reads CAAKTELGDTQYF. CDR3 DNA sequence: TGTGCCGCCAAGACGGAGTTGGGAGATACGCAGTATTTT.

The V and J genes are TRBV7-2 and TRBJ1-4, with D unclear. Trimming stripped 3 bases from V and 7 bases from J, with 18 bases between. CDR1 is SGHTA, CDR2 FQGNSA, per germline. The CDR3 has 16 amino acids. This chain's CDR3 is CASSLRAAPGGEKLFF. The CDR3 DNA follows: TGTGCCAGCAGCTTGCGGGCAGCCCCAGGAGGTGAAAAACTGTTTTTT.